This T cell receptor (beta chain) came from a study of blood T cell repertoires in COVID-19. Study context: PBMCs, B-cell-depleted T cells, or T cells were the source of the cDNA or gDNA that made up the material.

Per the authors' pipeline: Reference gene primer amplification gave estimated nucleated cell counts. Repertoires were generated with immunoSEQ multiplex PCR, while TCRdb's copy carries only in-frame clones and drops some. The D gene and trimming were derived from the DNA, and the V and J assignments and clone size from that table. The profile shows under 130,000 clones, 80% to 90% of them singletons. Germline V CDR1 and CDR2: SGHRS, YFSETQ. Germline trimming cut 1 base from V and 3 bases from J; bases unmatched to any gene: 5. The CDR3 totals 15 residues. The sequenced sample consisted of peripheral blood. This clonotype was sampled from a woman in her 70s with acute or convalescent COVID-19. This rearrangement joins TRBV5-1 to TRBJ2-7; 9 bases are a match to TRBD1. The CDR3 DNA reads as TGCGCCAGCAGCTTGTCACCGGGACAGGGCTACGAGCAGTACTTC. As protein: CASSLSPGQGYEQYF.